This is a list of T cell receptor beta chains from one sample in a study of human T cells and chemical hapten exposure. Via MiXCR, TCRdb re-called the RACE reads, giving one row per CDR3 protein. The table lists approximately 97,000 distinct CDR3 sequences, 25% to 35% of them singletons, with over 9% in the top ten. The sample here was whole blood, taken in connection with sensitization to the hapten diphenylcyclopropenone (DPC). These receptors were obtained from a man aged 35 to 55 with alopecia areata. Some clones in this sample may be carry-over from other donors' samples. Each CDR3 is given with its conserved first and last residue. D genes are given only for firm matches. Clone size is not always given. Where it is, it says once, few, many or a class for expanded clones.

v_call: TRBV3-1; j_call: TRBJ1-2; d_call: -; clone_size: few; cdr3_nt: TGTGCCAGCAGCCACTTAGGGCTGATCAACTATGGCTACACCTTC; cdr3_aa: CASSHLGLINYGYTF
v_call: TRBV11-2; j_call: TRBJ2-1; d_call: TRBD2; clone_size: -; cdr3_nt: TGTGCCAGCAGCCTAGCAAGCGGGAGTTCCGCACGCGAGCAGTTCTTC; cdr3_aa: CASSLASGSSAREQFF
v_call: TRBV6-1; j_call: TRBJ2-1; d_call: -; clone_size: few; cdr3_nt: TGTGCCAGCAGTCGATCACAGGTGGGCGAAGCTAAGGAGCAGTTCTTC; cdr3_aa: CASSRSQVGEAKEQFF
v_call: TRBV2; j_call: TRBJ2-3; d_call: TRBD2; clone_size: -; cdr3_nt: TGTGCCAGCAGTGAACTGGGACTAGCGGTTAGCACATATACGCAGTATTTT; cdr3_aa: CASSELGLAVSTYTQYF
v_call: TRBV20-1; j_call: TRBJ2-7; d_call: -; clone_size: -; cdr3_nt: TGCAGTGCTAGATCCGGGCCGGGAGATCAGTACTTC; cdr3_aa: CSARSGPGDQYF
v_call: TRBV7-2; j_call: TRBJ2-3; d_call: -; clone_size: -; cdr3_nt: TGTGCCAGCAGCTTAGGAGCGGGCCTCACAGATACGCAGTATTTT; cdr3_aa: CASSLGAGLTDTQYF
v_call: TRBV4-3; j_call: TRBJ2-3; d_call: -; clone_size: few; cdr3_nt: TGCGCCAGCAGCCCGGAGGCAGCGGGCCAAGGCACAGATACGCAGTATTTT; cdr3_aa: CASSPEAAGQGTDTQYF
v_call: TRBV20-1; j_call: TRBJ2-3; d_call: TRBD1; clone_size: medium-sized; cdr3_nt: TGCAGTGCAACCACAGGGGTTCCCCGAAATACGCAGTATTTT; cdr3_aa: CSATTGVPRNTQYF
v_call: TRBV6-1; j_call: TRBJ2-7; d_call: TRBD1; clone_size: -; cdr3_nt: TGTGCCAGCGTTGAGACAGGGGGGAGCTCCTACGAGCAGTACTTC; cdr3_aa: CASVETGGSSYEQYF
v_call: TRBV20-1; j_call: TRBJ2-2; d_call: TRBD2; clone_size: few; cdr3_nt: TGCAGTGCTTTTACTAGCGGTGCGAACACCGGGGAGCTGTTTTTT; cdr3_aa: CSAFTSGANTGELFF
v_call: TRBV28; j_call: TRBJ2-7; d_call: -; clone_size: -; cdr3_nt: TGTGCCAGCAGTTTACAGTCTTCTATTGCCTACGAGCAGTACTTC; cdr3_aa: CASSLQSSIAYEQYF
v_call: TRBV28; j_call: TRBJ2-7; d_call: TRBD2; clone_size: -; cdr3_nt: TGTGCCAGCAGAACTAGCGGGACCCACGAGCAGTACTTC; cdr3_aa: CASRTSGTHEQYF
v_call: TRBV6-5; j_call: TRBJ2-6; d_call: TRBD1; clone_size: -; cdr3_nt: TGTGCCGGCAGACGAGGGACAGCTGGGGCCAACGTCCTGACTTTC; cdr3_aa: CAGRRGTAGANVLTF
v_call: TRBV11-2; j_call: TRBJ2-7; d_call: -; clone_size: few; cdr3_nt: TGTGCCAGCAGCGTACAGACCTACGAGCAGTACTTC; cdr3_aa: CASSVQTYEQYF